The 26 T cell receptor beta chains listed next were all sequenced from one sample in a study of CD8+CD57+ T cells in acquired aplastic anemia (dated by TCRdb to the late 2010s). Sequencing used an Illumina HiSeq 2000. Genomic DNA served as template for TCR beta VDJ combination and CDR3 sequence profiling. TCRdb reprocessing: public reads trimmed at Q25 with fastp, clones called with MiXCR, in-frame beta chains kept. CDR3 protein sequences are deduplicated, and each keeps its most common genes and DNA. Within this sample are around 200,000 distinct CDR3 sequences, with about half of them counted one time only. The ten largest make up just under 20% of the sample. The patients picked for sequencing were ones in whom flow cytometry had shown an expansion of CD8+CD57+ cells. The source material was sorted CD4+, CD8+, or CD8+CD57+ T cells (not recorded which) from PBMCs. The receptors derive from a human donor with aplastic anemia.

This clonotype came up a few times. The V gene is TRBV28, the J gene TRBJ1-2; a possible D gene is TRBD1 (5 bases). CDR1 MDHEN and CDR2 SYDVKM come from the germline V gene. This CDR3 has 13 residues. Trimming took 2 bases from V and 7 from J, leaving 11 bases between them. The CDR3 DNA reads as TGTGCCAGCAGTTTAGGGGACCCCCGTGGCTACACCTTC. Its translation: CASSLGDPRGYTF.

The rearrangement joins TRBV4-2 to TRBJ2-3; 8 bases line up with TRBD2. The V gene's germline CDR1 is LGHNA and CDR2 YNFKEQ. The CDR3 is 16 amino acids. Trimming cost V 4 bases and J 4 bases; bases outside gene matches: 10. CDR3 DNA: TGTGCCAGCAGCCCAAGCGGGGCGGGGGGTGCAGATACGCAGTATTTT. This translates into CASSPSGAGGADTQYF.

The chain carries TRBV13 and TRBJ2-1; possibly TRBD1 for D (6 bases). Germline V gives CDR1 PRHDT, CDR2 FYEKMQ (reference sequence). The CDR3 length is 13 residues. With 4 bases removed from V and 9 bases from J, the gap between germline ends came to 13 bases. CDR3 DNA: TGTGCCAGCAGCTCTGACAGGTCCCCTGAGCAGTTCTTC. It specifies CASSSDRSPEQFF.

V gene TRBV7-9 combines with J gene TRBJ1-2, with a weak D call TRBD1 (6 bases). The V end was cut by 3 bases, the J end by 2 bases, with 7 bases between. The CDR3 length is 13 residues. Germline V CDR1 and CDR2: SEHNR, FQNEAQ (reference sequence). The CDR3 sequence is CASSLGANYGYTF. The CDR3 DNA is TGTGCCAGCAGCTTGGGGGCAAACTATGGCTACACCTTC.

A remark on this clonotype: Relative to the germline gene, one junction end is altered; a read error may explain this. The chain links TRBV5-1 to TRBJ2-2; D is perhaps TRBD1 or TRBD2 (5 bases each). Germline CDR1 reads SGHRS; CDR2 reads YFSETQ. CDR3 size: 20 residues. The CDR3 DNA reads TGCGCCAGCATCTCGGGACCCGGGACGGCGAAAGGAACGAACGCCGGGGAGCTGTTTTTT. It yields the protein CASISGPGTAKGTNAGELFF.

The chain uses TRBV7-2 and TRBJ2-3; D gene uncertain. CDR1 is SGHTA, CDR2 FQGNSA, per germline. V shed 4 bases and J shed 0 bases, with 14 bases lying between them. CDR3 length equals 16 residues. The CDR3 loop is CASSSSADGSTDTQYF. The CDR3 region has the DNA TGTGCCAGCAGCTCGTCGGCGGATGGGAGCACAGATACGCAGTATTTT.

The rearrangement uses TRBV29-1 and TRBJ2-5; 7 nucleotides agree with TRBD1. CDR1 is SQVTM and CDR2 is ANQGSEA in the germline V gene. V shed 2 bases and J 4 bases; nucleotides not matched to a gene: 7. The CDR3 runs 14 residues. CDR3 protein: CSVELGNRGETQYF. CDR3 bases: TGCAGCGTTGAATTGGGGAACAGGGGAGAGACCCAGTACTTC.

This clonotype was recorded many times. J is TRBJ1-2 and V is TRBV3-1; tentative D call: TRBD1 (5 bases). This CDR3 is built from 13 residues. Between the trimmed V and J ends, which lost 4 bases and 8 bases, there was a span of 14 bases. Per germline, CDR1 LGHDT and CDR2 YNNKEL (reference sequence). For the CDR3, the DNA is TGTGCCAGCAGCCCGGGACCGCCTGTAGGCTACACCTTC. Protein product: CASSPGPPVGYTF.

V is TRBV6-5 and J is TRBJ1-3, with 12 bases fitting TRBD1. CDR1 MNHEY and CDR2 SVGAGI come from the germline V gene. The length of the CDR3 is 19 residues. V trimming: 5 bases; J trimming: 2 bases; junction bases outside the gene matches: 13. The CDR3 is CASSTGTGGAGLAGNTIYF. The DNA of the CDR3 is TGTGCCAGCAGTACAGGGACAGGGGGCGCCGGTTTAGCTGGAAACACCATATATTTT.

This clonotype was found many times. This sequence joins TRBV20-1 and TRBJ1-5; D is undetermined. Between the trimmed V and J ends, which lost 3 bases and 6 bases, there was a span of 9 bases. This CDR3 region has 12 residues. CDR1 is DFQATT and CDR2 is SNEGSKA in the germline V gene (reference sequence). The CDR3 DNA reads as TGCAGTGCTAGGGACCGGGGTCAGCCCCAGCATTTT. The encoded protein is CSARDRGQPQHF.

The table lists this clonotype with many counts. The chain links TRBV2 to TRBJ2-2; 11 bases agree with TRBD1. The V segment lost 7 bases and the J segment 5 bases; nucleotides outside the gene matches: 6. Germline V lookup: CDR1 SNHLY, CDR2 FYNNEI. The CDR3 loop spans 15 amino acids. The CDR3 DNA reads TGTGCCAGCATCAAGGGACAGGGGGGAACCGGGGAGCTGTTTTTT. It codes for CASIKGQGGTGELFF.

This clonotype was detected many times. CDR3 residues: CSGAPAGSSYNSPLHF. CDR3 sequence (DNA): TGCAGTGGGGCCCCAGCCGGGAGCTCCTATAATTCACCCCTCCACTTT. This chain connects TRBV20-1 to TRBJ1-6, with D unclear. V gave up 7 bases and J gave up 0 bases, with 16 bases separating them. The CDR3 loop spans 16 amino acids. Germline V gene lookup returns CDR1 DFQATT and CDR2 SNEGSKA (reference sequence).

At least ten counts were recorded for this clonotype. The chain uses TRBV5-1 and TRBJ1-4, with 7 bases matching TRBD1. The CDR3 consists of 15 residues. Germline-derived CDR1 and CDR2 are SGHRS and YFSETQ. The junction had 5 bases not matched to a gene; V was cut back by 1 base and J by 5 bases. The CDR3 nucleotides are TGCGCCAGCAGCTTGTACAGGGGAGGGAATGAAAAACTGTTTTTT. Protein sequence: CASSLYRGGNEKLFF. The full variable domain, completed using reference TRBV5-1 and TRBJ1-4, is KAGVTQTPRYLIKTRGQQVTLSCSPISGHRSVSWYQQTPGQGLQFLFEYFSETQRNKGNFPGRFSGRQFSNSRSEMNVSTLELGDSALYLCASSLYRGGNEKLFFGSGTQLSVL.

About this clonotype: A much larger clone lies a single base off, so this may be a read error. The chain couples TRBV6-6 to TRBJ2-7, with D perhaps matching TRBD1 or TRBD2 (6 bases each). Per the germline V gene, CDR1 is MNHNY and CDR2 is SVGAGI (reference sequence). V was shortened by 6 bases and J by 1 base, with 10 bases between the two germline ends. The length of the CDR3 is 13 residues. This CDR3 is CASRGGRSYEQYF. CDR3 in DNA: TGTGCCAGCAGGGGGGGCCGGTCCTACGAGCAGTACTTC.

This clonotype occurred many times. The rearrangement joins TRBV2 to TRBJ1-2; D unclear. Trimming cost V 8 bases and J 4 bases, with 14 bases left between them. CDR1 is SNHLY, CDR2 FYNNEI, per germline. CDR3 length: 13 amino acids. The chain's CDR3 is CASQKEVSYGYTF. CDR3 nucleotides: TGTGCCAGCCAGAAGGAGGTCTCCTATGGCTACACCTTC.

There are a few counts of this clonotype. The chain has TRBV19 and TRBJ1-3, with D uncertain. The V gene lost 9 bases and the J gene lost 0 bases, with 12 bases spanning the gap. Germline V gene data show CDR1 as LNHDA and CDR2 as SQIVND (reference sequence). The CDR3 spans 14 residues. CDR3 coding DNA: TGTGCCAGCAGCATCGGTAGCTCTGGAAACACCATATATTTT. The encoded protein is CASSIGSSGNTIYF.

Worth noting for this clonotype: An end of the junction differs from the germline gene, which may be a read error. The rearrangement joins TRBV24-1 to TRBJ2-5; weak D call: TRBD1 (7 bases). The CDR3 totals 15 residues. CDR1 and CDR2 (germline): KGHDR, SFDVKD. Here the CDR3 reads CVTSDFESQGGTQYF. The CDR3 DNA is TGTGTCACCAGTGATTTCGAGTCTCAGGGGGGGACCCAGTACTTC.

This clonotype was picked up many times. The chain employs TRBV5-8 and TRBJ1-2; D is ambiguous. This CDR3 is built from 14 residues. The V end was cut by 2 bases, the J end by 5 bases, with 13 bases between. Germline V gene sequence: CDR1 SGHTS, CDR2 YDEGEE. CDR3 coding DNA: TGTGCCAGCAGCTTCAAACAGTTTAGATATGGCTACACCTTC. It yields the protein CASSFKQFRYGYTF.

The table lists this clonotype with many counts. The gene calls are TRBV20-1 and TRBJ1-6, with TRBD1 as a possible D gene (6 bases). Germline V gives CDR1 DFQATT, CDR2 SNEGSKA (reference sequence). The CDR3 is made up of 15 amino acids. The V and J ends lost 6 bases and 3 bases respectively, with 15 bases between them. The CDR3 DNA reads TGCAGTGCCCCGCTGGGGGCTAGCTATAATTCACCCCTCCACTTT. Translated: CSAPLGASYNSPLHF.

This clonotype was counted at least ten times. J is TRBJ2-7 and V is TRBV5-1, with D hard to call. Between the trimmed V and J ends, which lost 0 bases and 5 bases, there was a span of 12 bases. Looked up from germline, CDR1 is SGHRS and CDR2 is YFSETQ. This CDR3 comprises 14 residues. The CDR3 region has the DNA TGCGCCAGCAGCTTGGACAGCGATCGGAACGAGCAGTACTTC. As protein: CASSLDSDRNEQYF.

This clonotype was found many times. The V gene is TRBV20-1, the J gene TRBJ1-1; maybe TRBD1 (5 bases). V lost 5 bases, J lost 6 bases, and 10 bases lay in between. CDR1 is DFQATT and CDR2 is SNEGSKA in the germline V gene (reference sequence). The CDR3 sequence is 11 residues long. In DNA, the CDR3 is TGCAGTGCTGCCTGGGACGCTGAAGCTTTCTTT. Residues: CSAAWDAEAFF.

The CDR3 reads CASSDWGSYNEQFF. CDR3 coding DNA: TGTGCCAGCAGTGATTGGGGGTCCTACAATGAGCAGTTCTTC. This rearrangement joins TRBV6-1 to TRBJ2-1; possibly TRBD1 or TRBD2 for D (5 bases each). Trimming took 3 bases from V and 1 from J, leaving 7 bases between them. Germline CDR1 is MNHNS and CDR2 is SASEGT. The CDR3 has 14 residues.

This clonotype was counted a few times. V is TRBV18 and J is TRBJ1-1; D unclear. Germline CDR1 reads KGHSH; CDR2 reads LQKENI. The CDR3 consists of 15 residues. Trimming pared 1 base from V and 6 bases from J, leaving 15 bases between. The CDR3: CASSPQPPKGAEAFF. CDR3 nucleotides: TGTGCCAGCTCACCACAGCCTCCGAAGGGAGCTGAAGCTTTCTTT.

This clonotype has a handful of counts. The chain joins TRBV3-1 to TRBJ2-7; 8 positions agree with TRBD1. CDR3 length equals 15 residues. Trimming at V came to 4 bases and at J to 0 bases, leaving 5 bases not matched to a gene. In germline, CDR1 is LGHDT, CDR2 YNNKEL (reference sequence). CDR3 in amino acids: CASSRQGLPSYEQYF. The CDR3, as DNA: TGTGCCAGCAGCCGACAGGGGTTACCCTCCTACGAGCAGTACTTC.

Of note for this clonotype: This CDR3 is missing its conserved last phenylalanine or tryptophan, likely due to a read error. This chain joins TRBV4-1 and TRBJ1-4; D ambiguous. CDR3 length: 18 residues. The germline CDR1 and CDR2 sequences are MGHRA and YSYEKL. V was trimmed by 1 base and J by 0 bases, leaving 15 bases between them. CDR3 sequence: CASSQVVPGSTTNEKLFL. CDR3 nucleotides: TGCGCCAGCAGCCAAGTCGTTCCAGGCTCTACAACTAATGAAAAACTGTTTCTT.

This clonotype was seen a few times. A much larger clone differs from this one at a single base, so this may be a read error. The chain joins TRBV11-2 to TRBJ2-7, with a weak D call TRBD1 (5 bases). The CDR3 is made up of 13 amino acids. From germline, CDR1 is SGHAT and CDR2 FQNNGV. Between the trimmed V and J ends, which lost 5 bases and 3 bases, there was a span of 11 bases. The CDR3 DNA follows: TGTGCCAGCAGCAACATAGGGGTCTACGAGCAGTACTTC. Amino acid sequence: CASSNIGVYEQYF.